This T cell receptor (beta chain) was recorded in a study of cytomegalovirus exposure and HLA in healthy donors. Germline V gene data show CDR1 as SEHNR and CDR2 as FQNEAQ (reference sequence). Trimming pared 5 bases from V and 4 bases from J, leaving 14 bases between. The CDR3 has 14 residues. The PCR had 60 Vbeta and 13 Jbeta primers. Sequencing used immunoSEQ multiplex PCR; TCRdb keeps in-frame clones, though not all of them. The data show about 110,000 clones, roughly four fifths seen once. Sequenced: PBMCs. The rearrangement uses TRBV7-9 and TRBJ1-2; perhaps TRBD1 as D (5 bases). This clonotype originated in a man aged 50-59 years in good health and CMV-seronegative. CDR3 coding DNA: TGTGCCAGCAGCCCCGCCCAGGGTAGCTATGGCTACACCTTC. Translating gives CASSPAQGSYGYTF. Full variable domain (remainder filled in from reference TRBV7-9 and TRBJ1-2): DTGVSQNPRHKITKRGQNVTFRCDPISEHNRLYWYRQTLGQGPEFLTYFQNEAQLEKSRLLSDRFSAERPKGSFSTLEIQRTEQGDSAMYLCASSPAQGSYGYTFGSGTRLTVV.